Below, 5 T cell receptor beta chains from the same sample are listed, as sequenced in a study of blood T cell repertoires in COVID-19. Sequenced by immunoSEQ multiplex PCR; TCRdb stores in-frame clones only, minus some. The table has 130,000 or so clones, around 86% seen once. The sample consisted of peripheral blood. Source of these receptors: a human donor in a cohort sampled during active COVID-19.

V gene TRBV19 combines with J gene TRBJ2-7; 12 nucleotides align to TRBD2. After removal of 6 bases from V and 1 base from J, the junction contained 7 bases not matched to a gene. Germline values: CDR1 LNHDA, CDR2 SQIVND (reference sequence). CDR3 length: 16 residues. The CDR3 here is CASSRGGTSGSYEQYF. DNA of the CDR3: TGTGCCAGTAGCCGGGGGGGGACTAGCGGGTCCTACGAGCAGTACTTC.

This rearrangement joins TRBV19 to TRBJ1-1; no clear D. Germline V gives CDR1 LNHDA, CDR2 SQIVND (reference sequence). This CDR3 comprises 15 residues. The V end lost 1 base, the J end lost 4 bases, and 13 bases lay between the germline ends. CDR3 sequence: CASSIVFRGGTEAFF. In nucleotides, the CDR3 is TGTGCCAGTAGTATAGTTTTTCGGGGTGGCACTGAAGCTTTCTTT.

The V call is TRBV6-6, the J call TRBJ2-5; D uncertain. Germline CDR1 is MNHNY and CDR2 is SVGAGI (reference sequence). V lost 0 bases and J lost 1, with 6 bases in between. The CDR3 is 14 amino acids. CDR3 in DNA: TGTGCCAGCAGTTACTCGGGCTTCCAAGAGACCCAGTACTTC. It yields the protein CASSYSGFQETQYF.

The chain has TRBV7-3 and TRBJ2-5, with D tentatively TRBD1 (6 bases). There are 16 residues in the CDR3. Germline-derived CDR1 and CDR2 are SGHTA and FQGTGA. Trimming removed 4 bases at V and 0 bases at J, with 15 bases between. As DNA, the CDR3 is TGTGCCAGCAGCTCAGACGGACAGATCCACCAAGAGACCCAGTACTTC. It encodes CASSSDGQIHQETQYF.

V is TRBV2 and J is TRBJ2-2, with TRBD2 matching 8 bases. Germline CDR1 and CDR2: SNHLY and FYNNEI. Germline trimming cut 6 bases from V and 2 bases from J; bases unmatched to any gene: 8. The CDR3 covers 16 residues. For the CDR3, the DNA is TGTGCCAGCAGGGTCAGCGGGAGAGGTAACACCGGGGAGCTGTTTTTT. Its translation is CASRVSGRGNTGELFF. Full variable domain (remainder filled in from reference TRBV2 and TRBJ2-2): EPEVTQTPSHQVTQMGQEVILRCVPISNHLYFYWYRQILGQKVEFLVSFYNNEISEKSEIFDDQFSVERPDGSNFTLKIRSTKLEDSAMYFCASRVSGRGNTGELFFGEGSRLTVL.